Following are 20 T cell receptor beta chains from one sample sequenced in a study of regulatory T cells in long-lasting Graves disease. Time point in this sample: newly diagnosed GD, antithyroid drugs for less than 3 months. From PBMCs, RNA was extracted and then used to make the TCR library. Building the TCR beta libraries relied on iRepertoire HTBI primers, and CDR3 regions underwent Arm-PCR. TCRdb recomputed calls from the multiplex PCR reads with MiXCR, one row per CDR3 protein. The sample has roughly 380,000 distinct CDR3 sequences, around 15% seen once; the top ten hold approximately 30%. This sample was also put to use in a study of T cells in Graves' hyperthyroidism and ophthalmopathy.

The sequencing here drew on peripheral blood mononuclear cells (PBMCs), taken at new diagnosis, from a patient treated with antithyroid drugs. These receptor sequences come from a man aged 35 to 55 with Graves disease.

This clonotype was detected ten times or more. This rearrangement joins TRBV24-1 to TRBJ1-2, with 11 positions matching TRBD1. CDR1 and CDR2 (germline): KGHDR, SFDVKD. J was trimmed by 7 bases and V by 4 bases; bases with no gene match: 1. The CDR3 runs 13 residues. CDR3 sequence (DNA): TGTGCCACCAGTGACGGGACAGGGGGTGGCTACACCTTC. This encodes CATSDGTGGGYTF.

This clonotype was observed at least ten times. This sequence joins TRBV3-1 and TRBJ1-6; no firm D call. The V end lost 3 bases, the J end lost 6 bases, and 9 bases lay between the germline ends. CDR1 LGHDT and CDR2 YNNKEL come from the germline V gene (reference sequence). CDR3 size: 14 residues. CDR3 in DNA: TGTGCCAGCAGCCATAACAGAGTTAATTCACCCCTCCACTTT. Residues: CASSHNRVNSPLHF.

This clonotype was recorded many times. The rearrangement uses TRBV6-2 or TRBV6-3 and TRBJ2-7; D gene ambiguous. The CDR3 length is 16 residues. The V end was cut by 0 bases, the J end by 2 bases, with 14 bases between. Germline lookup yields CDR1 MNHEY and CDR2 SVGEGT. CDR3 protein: CASSYSMAGGTYEQYF. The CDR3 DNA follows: TGTGCCAGCAGTTACTCGATGGCAGGCGGAACCTACGAGCAGTACTTC.

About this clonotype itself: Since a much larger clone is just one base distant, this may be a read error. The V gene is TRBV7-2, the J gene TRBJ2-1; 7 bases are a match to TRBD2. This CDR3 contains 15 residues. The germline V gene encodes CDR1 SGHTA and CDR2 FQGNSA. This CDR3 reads CAGSFLADAYNEQFF. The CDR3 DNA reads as TGTGCCGGCAGCTTTCTAGCGGATGCCTACAATGAGCAGTTCTTC.

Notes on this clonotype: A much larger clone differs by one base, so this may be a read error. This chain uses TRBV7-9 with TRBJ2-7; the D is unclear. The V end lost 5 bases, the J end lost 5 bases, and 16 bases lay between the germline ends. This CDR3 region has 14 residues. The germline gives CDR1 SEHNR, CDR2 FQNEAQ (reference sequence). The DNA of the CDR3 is TGTGCCAGCAGCCCCCAAGTGAACAGACACGAGCAGTACTTC. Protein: CASSPQVNRHEQYF.

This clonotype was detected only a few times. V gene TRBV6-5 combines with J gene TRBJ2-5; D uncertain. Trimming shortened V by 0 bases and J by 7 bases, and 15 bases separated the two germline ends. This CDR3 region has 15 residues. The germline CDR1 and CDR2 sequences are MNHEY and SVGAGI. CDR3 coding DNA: TGTGCCAGCAGTTACTCCTTGGCCGCCGGGTGGACCCAGTACTTC. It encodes CASSYSLAAGWTQYF.

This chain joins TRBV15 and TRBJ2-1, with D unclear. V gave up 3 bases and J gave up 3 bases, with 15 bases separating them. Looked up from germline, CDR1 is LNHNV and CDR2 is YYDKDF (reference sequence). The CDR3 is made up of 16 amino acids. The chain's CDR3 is CATSSPALPRYNEQFF. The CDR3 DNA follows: TGTGCCACCAGCAGTCCCGCACTACCTCGCTACAATGAGCAGTTCTTC.

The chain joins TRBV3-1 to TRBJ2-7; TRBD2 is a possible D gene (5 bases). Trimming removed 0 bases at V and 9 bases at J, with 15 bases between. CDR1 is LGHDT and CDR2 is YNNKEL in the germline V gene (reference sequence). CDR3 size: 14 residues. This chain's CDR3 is CASSQDWATKVQYF. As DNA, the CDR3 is TGTGCCAGCAGCCAAGATTGGGCGACTAAGGTGCAGTACTTC.

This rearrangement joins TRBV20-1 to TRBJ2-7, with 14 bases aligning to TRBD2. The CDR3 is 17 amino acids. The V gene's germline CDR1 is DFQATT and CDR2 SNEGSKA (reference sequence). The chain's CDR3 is CSANPGLAGGSVYEQYF. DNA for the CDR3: TGCAGCGCAAATCCCGGACTAGCGGGAGGTAGTGTCTACGAGCAGTACTTC.

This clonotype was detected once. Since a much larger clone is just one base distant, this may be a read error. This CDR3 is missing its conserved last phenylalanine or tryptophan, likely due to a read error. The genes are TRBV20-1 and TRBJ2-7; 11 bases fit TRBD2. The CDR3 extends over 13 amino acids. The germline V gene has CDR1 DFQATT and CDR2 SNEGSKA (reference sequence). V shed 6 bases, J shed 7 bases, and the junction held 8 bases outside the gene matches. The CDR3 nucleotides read TGCAGTGCAGTAGCGGGGGGGCCGCGGGAGCAGTACCTC. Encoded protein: CSAVAGGPREQYL.

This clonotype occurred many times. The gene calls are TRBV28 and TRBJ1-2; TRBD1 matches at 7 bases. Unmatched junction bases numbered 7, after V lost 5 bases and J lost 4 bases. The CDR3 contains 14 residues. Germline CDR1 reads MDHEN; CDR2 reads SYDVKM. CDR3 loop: CASSGRQGGYGYTF. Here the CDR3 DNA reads TGTGCCAGCAGTGGCCGACAGGGCGGCTATGGCTACACCTTC.

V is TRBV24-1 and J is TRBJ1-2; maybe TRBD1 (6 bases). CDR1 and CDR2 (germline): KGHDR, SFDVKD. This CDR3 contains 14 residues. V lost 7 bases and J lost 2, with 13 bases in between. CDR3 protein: CATSRDKRNYGYTF. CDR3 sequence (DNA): TGTGCCACCAGCCGGGACAAAAGGAACTATGGCTACACCTTC.

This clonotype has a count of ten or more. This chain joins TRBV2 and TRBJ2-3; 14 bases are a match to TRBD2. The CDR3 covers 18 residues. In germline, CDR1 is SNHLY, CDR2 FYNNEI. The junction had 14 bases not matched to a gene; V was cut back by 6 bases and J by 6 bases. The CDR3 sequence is CASSGTSGGNPNVDTQYF. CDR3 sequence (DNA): TGTGCCAGCAGCGGGACTAGCGGGGGTAATCCGAACGTGGATACGCAGTATTTT.

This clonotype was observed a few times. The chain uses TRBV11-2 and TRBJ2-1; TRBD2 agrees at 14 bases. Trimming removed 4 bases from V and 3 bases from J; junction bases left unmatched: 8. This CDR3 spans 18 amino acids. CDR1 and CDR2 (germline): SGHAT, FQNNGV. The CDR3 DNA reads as TGTGCCAGCAGCTCAAAAAGACTAGCGGGGGGGCTCTACAATGAGCAGTTCTTC. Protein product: CASSSKRLAGGLYNEQFF.

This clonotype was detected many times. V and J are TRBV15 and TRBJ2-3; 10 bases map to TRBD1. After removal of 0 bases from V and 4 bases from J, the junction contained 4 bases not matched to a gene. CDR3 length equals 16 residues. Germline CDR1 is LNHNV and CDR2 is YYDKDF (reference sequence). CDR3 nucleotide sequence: TGTGCCACCAGCAGAGACGGAGGGACAGGGGCAGATACGCAGTATTTT. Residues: CATSRDGGTGADTQYF.

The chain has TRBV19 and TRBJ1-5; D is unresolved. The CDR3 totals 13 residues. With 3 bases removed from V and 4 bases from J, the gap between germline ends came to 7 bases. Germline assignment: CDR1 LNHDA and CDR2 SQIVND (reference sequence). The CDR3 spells CASSIAPNQPQHF. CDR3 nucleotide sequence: TGTGCCAGTAGTATCGCGCCTAATCAGCCCCAGCATTTT.

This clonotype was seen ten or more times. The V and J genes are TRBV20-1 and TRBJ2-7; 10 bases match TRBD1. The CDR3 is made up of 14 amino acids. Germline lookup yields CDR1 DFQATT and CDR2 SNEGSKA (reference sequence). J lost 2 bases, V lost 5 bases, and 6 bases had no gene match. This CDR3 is CSAGRGQGPYEQYF. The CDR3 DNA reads TGCAGTGCTGGGCGGGGACAGGGGCCCTACGAGCAGTACTTC.

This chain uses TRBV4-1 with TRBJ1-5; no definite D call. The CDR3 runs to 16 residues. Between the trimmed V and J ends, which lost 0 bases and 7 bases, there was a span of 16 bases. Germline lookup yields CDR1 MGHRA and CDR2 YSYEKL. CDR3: CASSQDDRNLLQPQHF. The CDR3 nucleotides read TGCGCCAGCAGCCAAGATGATCGGAATCTATTACAGCCCCAGCATTTT.

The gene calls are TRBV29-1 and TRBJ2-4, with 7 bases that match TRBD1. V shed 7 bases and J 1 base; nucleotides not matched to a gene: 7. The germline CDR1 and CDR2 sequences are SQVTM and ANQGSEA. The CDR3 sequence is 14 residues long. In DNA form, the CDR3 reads TGCAGCGGGACAGGCTCGGGGGCCAAAAACATTCAGTACTTC. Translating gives CSGTGSGAKNIQYF.

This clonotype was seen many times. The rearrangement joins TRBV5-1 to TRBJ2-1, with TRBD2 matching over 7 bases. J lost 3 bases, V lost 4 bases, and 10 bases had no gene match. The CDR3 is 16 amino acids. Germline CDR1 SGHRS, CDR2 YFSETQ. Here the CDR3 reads CASSGVAGGGYNEQFF. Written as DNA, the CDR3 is TGCGCCAGCAGCGGGGTAGCTGGGGGGGGCTACAATGAGCAGTTCTTC.